This TCR beta chain emerged from a study of control samples from healthy donors and cancer patients. Germline V gene data show CDR1 as SGHTA and CDR2 as FQGTGA. Trimming stripped 11 bases from V and 1 base from J, with 14 bases between. This CDR3 has 14 residues. The protocol was immunoSEQ multiplex PCR, while the TCRdb copy is restricted to in-frame clones and leaves out a portion. The data contain approximately 89,000 clones, approximately 87% of them singletons. The chain recombines TRBV7-3 with TRBJ2-2; the D is unclear. This sequence originates from a woman aged 40 to 50 in good health. Sequences were obtained from blood. CDR3 nucleotides: TGTGCCCCCCCTGGTGGGGAGAACACCGGGGAGCTGTTTTTT. Translated, it gives CAPPGGENTGELFF.